This TCR beta chain was identified in a study of a mutant IDH1 vaccine in newly diagnosed glioma. Study background: Vaccines began 4-6 weeks after radiotherapy alone, or with temozolomide cycles. Treated patients were roughly 62% male, around 38% female, mean age approximately 42 years. Most patients had radiochemotherapy with temozolomide before enrollment; others had one alone.

The time point was: week 5, during vaccination. Topical imiquimod accompanied each vaccine dose, which consisted of 300 ug of mutant IDH1 20-mer peptide. V lost 8 bases to trimming and J lost 0 bases, with 12 bases between them. The CDR3 has 14 residues. Germline V lookup: CDR1 WNHNN, CDR2 SYGVQD (reference sequence). This table comes from immunoSEQ multiplex PCR, and its TCRdb copy is limited to in-frame clones, with some not included. This table holds roughly 51,000 clones, about 81% found once. This clone was counted a single time. Its antigen is unknown. The sequence was obtained from a man aged 25 to 40 with glioma. This material consisted of PBMCs, taken from a glioma patient whose treatment included an IDH1 peptide vaccine. The chain is built from TRBV10-1 and TRBJ2-3; D is ambiguous. The CDR3 DNA is TGCGCCAGCTCGGACGGCCGAAGCACAGATACGCAGTATTTT. Translating it yields CASSDGRSTDTQYF.